This TCR beta chain derives from a study of regulatory T cells in long-lasting Graves disease. Study summary: Treatment with antithyroid drugs for over 5 years, together with positive TSH receptor antibodies, meant persistent Graves' disease.

This sample's time point: persistent/refractory GD, antithyroid drugs over 5 years with positive TRAb. PBMCs provided the RNA from which the TCR library was made. Patients with Graves' disease were diagnosed by American Thyroid Association guidelines. V lost 0 bases to trimming and J lost 0 bases; unmatched junction nucleotides: 4. The length of the CDR3 is 16 residues. Germline V CDR1 and CDR2: MNHEY, SMNVEV (reference sequence). For TCR beta, libraries came from iRepertoire HTBI primers and Arm-PCR of CDR3 regions. MiXCR, run by TCRdb on the multiplex PCR reads, gives a single entry per CDR3 protein. The table has some 430,000 distinct CDR3 sequences, 20% to 25% seen once; the top ten hold around 7%. This clonotype was counted only a few times. The antigen is unknown. Findings and limits, study-wide: Few sampled subjects may have lowered accuracy.

The receptor's source is a female donor with Graves disease. Sample: peripheral blood mononuclear cells (PBMCs), taken when the disease was refractory, from a patient treated with antithyroid drugs. The chain couples TRBV27 to TRBJ2-7; 8 bases match TRBD1. Written as DNA, the CDR3 is TGTGCCAGCAGTTTATCGGGACAGGTCAGCTCCTACGAGCAGTACTTC. Encoded protein: CASSLSGQVSSYEQYF.